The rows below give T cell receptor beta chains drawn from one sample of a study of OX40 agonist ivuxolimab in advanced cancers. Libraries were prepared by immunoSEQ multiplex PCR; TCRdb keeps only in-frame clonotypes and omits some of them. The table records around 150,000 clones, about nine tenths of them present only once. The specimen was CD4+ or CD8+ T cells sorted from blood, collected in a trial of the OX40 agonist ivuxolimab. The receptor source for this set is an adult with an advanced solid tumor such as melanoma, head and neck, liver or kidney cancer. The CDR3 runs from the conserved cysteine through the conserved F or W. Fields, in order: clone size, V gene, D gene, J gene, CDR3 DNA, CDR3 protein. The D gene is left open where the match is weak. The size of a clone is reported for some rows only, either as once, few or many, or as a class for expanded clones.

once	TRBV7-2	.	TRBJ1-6	TGTGCCAGCAGCTTCCTCCGGATCGATAATTCACCCCTCCACTTT	CASSFLRIDNSPLHF
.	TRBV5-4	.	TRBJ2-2	TGTGCCAGCAGCTCCAGCGGCACGAACACCGGGGAGCTGTTTTTT	CASSSSGTNTGELFF
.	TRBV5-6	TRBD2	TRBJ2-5	TGTGCCAGCAGCTTAAGGACTAGCGGGCAAGAGACCCAGTACTTC	CASSLRTSGQETQYF
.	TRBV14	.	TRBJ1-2	TGTGCCAGCAGCCAGCATCCCCCGGCCCCCTATGGCTACACCTTC	CASSQHPPAPYGYTF
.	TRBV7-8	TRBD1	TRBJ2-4	TGTGCCAGCAGCGCCTCTACAGGGGGCGCGGGCAAAAACATTCAGTACTTC	CASSASTGGAGKNIQYF
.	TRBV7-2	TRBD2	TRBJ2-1	TGTGCCAGCAGCTTAGGGTTGGGCCGGACTAGCCGCGGCAATGAGCAGTTCTTC	CASSLGLGRTSRGNEQFF
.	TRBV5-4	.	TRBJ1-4	TGTGCCAGCAGCTCCTCTCAGATTAATGAAAAACTGTTTTTT	CASSSSQINEKLFF
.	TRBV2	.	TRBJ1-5	TGTGCCAGCAGTTGGGGGGGGCGCAATCAGCCCCAGCATTTT	CASSWGGRNQPQHF
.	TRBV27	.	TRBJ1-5	TGCGCCAGCAGTTTCCTAGACAGCAATCAGCCCCAGCATTTT	CASSFLDSNQPQHF
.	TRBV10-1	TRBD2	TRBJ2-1	TGCGCCAGCAGGCCAGACGGGAGGGACAATGAGCAGTTCTTC	CASRPDGRDNEQFF